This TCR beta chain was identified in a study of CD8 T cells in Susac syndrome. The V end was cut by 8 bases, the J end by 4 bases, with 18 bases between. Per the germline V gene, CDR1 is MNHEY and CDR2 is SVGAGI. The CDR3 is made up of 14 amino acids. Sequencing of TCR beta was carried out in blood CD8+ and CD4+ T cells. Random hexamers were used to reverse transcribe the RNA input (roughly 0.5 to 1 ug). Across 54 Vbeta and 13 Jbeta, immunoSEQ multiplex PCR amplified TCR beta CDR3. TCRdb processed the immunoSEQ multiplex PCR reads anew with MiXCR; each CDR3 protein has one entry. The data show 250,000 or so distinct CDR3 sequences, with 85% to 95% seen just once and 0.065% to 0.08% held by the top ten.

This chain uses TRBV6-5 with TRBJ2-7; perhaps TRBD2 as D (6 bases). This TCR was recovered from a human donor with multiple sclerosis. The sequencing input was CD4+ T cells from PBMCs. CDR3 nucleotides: TGTGCCAGCCGCGGTGGAGGGGCTGGGTACGAGCAGTACTTC. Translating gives CASRGGGAGYEQYF.